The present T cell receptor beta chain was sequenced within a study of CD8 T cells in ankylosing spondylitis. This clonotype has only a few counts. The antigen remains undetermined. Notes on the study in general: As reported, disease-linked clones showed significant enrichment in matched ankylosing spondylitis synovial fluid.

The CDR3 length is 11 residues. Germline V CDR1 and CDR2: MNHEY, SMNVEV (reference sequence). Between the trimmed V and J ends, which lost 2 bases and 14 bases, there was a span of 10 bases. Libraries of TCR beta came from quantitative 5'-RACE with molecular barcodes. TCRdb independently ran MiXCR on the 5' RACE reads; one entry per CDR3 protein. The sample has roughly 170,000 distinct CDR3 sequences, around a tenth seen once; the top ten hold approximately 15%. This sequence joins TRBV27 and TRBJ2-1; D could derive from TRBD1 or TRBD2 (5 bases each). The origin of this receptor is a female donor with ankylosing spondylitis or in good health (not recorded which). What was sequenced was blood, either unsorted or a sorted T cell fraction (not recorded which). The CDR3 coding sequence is TGTGCCAGCAGTTTAGGGGGTGTTGAGTTCTTC. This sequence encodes CASSLGGVEFF.